This TCR beta chain emerged from a study of CD8 T cells in ankylosing spondylitis. Findings and limits, study-wide: Clones that were linked to disease were CD8+ and were relatively rare in peripheral blood. Certain motif variants had earlier been reported in reactive arthritis synovial fluid and blood.

As for this clonotype: The antigen is not known.

The germline gives CDR1 LNHNV, CDR2 YYDKDF (reference sequence). V was cut by 2 bases and J by 5 bases, with 7 bases left in between. The CDR3 is 13 residues long. MiXCR was run by TCRdb on the 5' RACE reads, yielding one entry per CDR3 protein. The table lists some 200,000 distinct CDR3 sequences, more than 10% of them singletons. The TCR comes from a male donor with ankylosing spondylitis or in good health (not recorded which). The chain carries TRBV15 and TRBJ1-5; D gene unclear. Sequences were obtained from blood, either unsorted or a sorted T cell fraction (not recorded which). The CDR3 reads CATSRQRYQPQHF. In DNA form, the CDR3 reads TGTGCCACCAGCAGACAGCGGTATCAGCCCCAGCATTTT.